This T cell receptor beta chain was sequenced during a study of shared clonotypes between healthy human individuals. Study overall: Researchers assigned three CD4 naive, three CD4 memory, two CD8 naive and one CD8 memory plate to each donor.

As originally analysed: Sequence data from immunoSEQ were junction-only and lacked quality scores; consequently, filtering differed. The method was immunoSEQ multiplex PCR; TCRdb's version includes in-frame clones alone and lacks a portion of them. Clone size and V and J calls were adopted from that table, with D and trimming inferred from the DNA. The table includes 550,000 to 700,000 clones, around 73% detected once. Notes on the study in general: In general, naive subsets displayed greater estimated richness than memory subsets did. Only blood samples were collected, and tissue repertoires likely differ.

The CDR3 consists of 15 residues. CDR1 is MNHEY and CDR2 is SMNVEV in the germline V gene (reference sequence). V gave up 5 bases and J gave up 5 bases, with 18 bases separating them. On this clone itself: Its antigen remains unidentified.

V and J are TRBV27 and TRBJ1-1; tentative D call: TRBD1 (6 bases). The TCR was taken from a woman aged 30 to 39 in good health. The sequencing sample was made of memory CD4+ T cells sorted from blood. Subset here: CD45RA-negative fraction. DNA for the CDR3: TGTGCCAGCAGTGCGAAGGGACACCAGGGAACTGAAGCTTTCTTT. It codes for CASSAKGHQGTEAFF.